This TCR beta chain stems from a study of sequential checkpoint blockade in melanoma. TCRdb's copy holds only in-frame clones and misses some; the assay was immunoSEQ multiplex PCR. The repertoire holds 8,500 to 13,000 clones, with 65% to 70% as singletons. Treatment defined: randomized to nivolumab then ipilimumab (arm A) or the reverse (arm B). The sequence was obtained from a human donor with melanoma. The source was CD8+ T cells sorted from blood (inferred from file names), collected from a patient given nivolumab and ipilimumab in sequence.

As DNA, the CDR3 is TGTGCCACCAGCAGAAACCCCCTAGAGGGGGTCAATGAGCAGTTCTTC. It specifies CATSRNPLEGVNEQFF. This rearrangement joins TRBV15 to TRBJ2-1; possible D gene TRBD1, 6 bases. The CDR3 has 16 amino acids. V was cut by 2 bases and J by 6 bases, with 17 bases left in between. Germline lookup yields CDR1 LNHNV and CDR2 YYDKDF (reference sequence).